The clone carrying this T cell receptor (beta chain) was detected once. The antigen is unknown. Over chemoradiotherapy, repertoires were sampled more than once. These data are taken from a study of chemoradiotherapy in HPV16-positive cancers. J lost 1 base, V lost 5 bases, and 8 bases had no gene match. The CDR3 loop spans 15 amino acids. Germline values: CDR1 MNHNS, CDR2 SASEGT. Points from the study as a whole: During treatment, candidate HPV-specific clones and E7-related motifs expanded in tumor. Functional assays defining HPV-specific T cells used only a couple of HPV16-positive patients.

The data were produced by immunoSEQ multiplex PCR, yet TCRdb's version contains in-frame clones alone and is incomplete. The sample contains about 17,000 clones, 90% to 95% of which appear only once. The sequence was collected from a human donor with HPV-associated anogenital cancer. Sequences were derived from blood, sampled from a patient who underwent chemoradiotherapy. The chain has TRBV6-1 and TRBJ2-7; TRBD1 matches at 7 bases. DNA for the CDR3: TGTGCCAGCAGTTCTCCCTTGGACAGGTCCTACGAGCAGTACGTC. It yields the protein CASSSPLDRSYEQYV.